This TCR beta chain stems from a study of siplizumab effects on memory and regulatory T cells. Notes on the study in general: In unstimulated cells, naive T cells appeared more diverse than memory T cells and seemed major alloresponse contributors. Alloreactive sequences tracing back to unstimulated CD4+ memory cells fell significantly with siplizumab. Proliferating clones, CD4+ or CD8+, lacked an assignable naive or memory phenotype in roughly 75-96% of cases.

V shed 2 bases, J shed 9 bases, and the junction held 5 bases outside the gene matches. The germline gives CDR1 LNHNV, CDR2 YYDKDF (reference sequence). The length of the CDR3 is 14 residues. The method was immunoSEQ multiplex PCR; TCRdb's version includes in-frame clones alone and lacks a portion of them. The table records 98,000 or so clones, over 90% of them present only once. Turning to this clone: Antigen: not known.

This chain uses TRBV15 with TRBJ1-4; 8 nucleotides align to TRBD1. Sequencing was carried out using Tregs sorted from blood. This TCR came from a human donor in good health. CDR3 protein: CATSRTGGLKKLFF. DNA of the CDR3: TGTGCCACCAGCAGAACAGGGGGGTTGAAAAAACTGTTTTTT.